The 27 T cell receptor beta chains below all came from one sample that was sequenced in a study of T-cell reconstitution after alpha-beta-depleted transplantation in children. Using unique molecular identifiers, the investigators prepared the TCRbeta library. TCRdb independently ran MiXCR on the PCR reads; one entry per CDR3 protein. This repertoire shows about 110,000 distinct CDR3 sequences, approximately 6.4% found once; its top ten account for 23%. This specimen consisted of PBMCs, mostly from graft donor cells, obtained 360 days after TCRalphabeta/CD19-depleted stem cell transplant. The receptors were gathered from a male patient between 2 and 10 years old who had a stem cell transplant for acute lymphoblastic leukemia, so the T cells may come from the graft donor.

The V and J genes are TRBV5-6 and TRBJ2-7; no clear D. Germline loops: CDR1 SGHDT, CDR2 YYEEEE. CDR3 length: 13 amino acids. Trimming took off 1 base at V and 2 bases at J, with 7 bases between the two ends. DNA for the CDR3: TGTGCCAGCAGCTTGCCAGACCCCTACGAGCAGTACTTC. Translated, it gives CASSLPDPYEQYF.

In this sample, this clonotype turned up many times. CDR3 DNA sequence: TGTGCCAGCAGCTCAAAGTTCATTAGGGTCTACGAGCAGTACTTC. It encodes CASSSKFIRVYEQYF. The gene calls are TRBV7-2 and TRBJ2-7, with unresolved D. There are 15 residues in the CDR3. From germline, CDR1 is SGHTA and CDR2 FQGNSA. Trimming took off 4 bases at V and 3 bases at J, with 16 bases between the two ends.

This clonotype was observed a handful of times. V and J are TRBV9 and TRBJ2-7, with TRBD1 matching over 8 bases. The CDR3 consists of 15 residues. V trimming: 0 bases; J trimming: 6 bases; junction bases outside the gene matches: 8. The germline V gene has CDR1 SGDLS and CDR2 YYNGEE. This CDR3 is CASSVDGGQVSEQYF. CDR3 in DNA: TGTGCCAGCAGCGTAGATGGGGGACAGGTGAGCGAGCAGTACTTC. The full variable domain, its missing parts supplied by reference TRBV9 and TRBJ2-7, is DSGVTQTPKHLITATGQRVTLRCSPRSGDLSVYWYQQSLDQGLQFLIQYYNGEERAKGNILERFSAQQFPDLHSELNLSSLELGDSALYFCASSVDGGQVSEQYFGPGTRLTVT.

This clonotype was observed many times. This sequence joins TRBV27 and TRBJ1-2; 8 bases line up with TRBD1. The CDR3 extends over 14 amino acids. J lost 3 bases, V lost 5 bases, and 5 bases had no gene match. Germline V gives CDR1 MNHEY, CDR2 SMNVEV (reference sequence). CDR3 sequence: CASSLTGADYGYTF. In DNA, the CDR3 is TGTGCCAGCAGTCTGACAGGGGCCGACTATGGCTACACCTTC.

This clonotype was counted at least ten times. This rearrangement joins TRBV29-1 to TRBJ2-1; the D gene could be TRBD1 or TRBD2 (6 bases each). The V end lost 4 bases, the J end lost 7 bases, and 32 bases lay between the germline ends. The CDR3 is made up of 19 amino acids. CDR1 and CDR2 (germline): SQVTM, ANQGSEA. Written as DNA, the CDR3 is TGCAGCGTTGCGGGGCTAGGCAGGCCTCTCGGGGGCTTAAGGAATGAGCAGTTCTTC. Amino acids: CSVAGLGRPLGGLRNEQFF.

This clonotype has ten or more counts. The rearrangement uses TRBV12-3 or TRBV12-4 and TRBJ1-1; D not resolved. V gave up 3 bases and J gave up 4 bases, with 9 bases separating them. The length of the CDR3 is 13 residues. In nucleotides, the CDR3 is TGTGCCAGCAGTTTGGGCAAGGGCACTGAAGCTTTCTTT. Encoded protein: CASSLGKGTEAFF.

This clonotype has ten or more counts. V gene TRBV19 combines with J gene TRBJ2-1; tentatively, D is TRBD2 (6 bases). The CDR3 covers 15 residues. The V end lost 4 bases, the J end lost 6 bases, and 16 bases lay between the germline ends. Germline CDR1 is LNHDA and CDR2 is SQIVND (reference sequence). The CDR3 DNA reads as TGTGCCAGTAGTAGTCGCGGAGGGCTCAGCAATGAGCAGTTCTTC. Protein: CASSSRGGLSNEQFF.

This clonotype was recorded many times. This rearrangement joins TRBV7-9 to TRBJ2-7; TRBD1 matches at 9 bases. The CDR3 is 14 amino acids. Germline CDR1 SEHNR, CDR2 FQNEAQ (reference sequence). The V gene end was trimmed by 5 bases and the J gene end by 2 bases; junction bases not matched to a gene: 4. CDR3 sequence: CASSLRTGAYEQYF. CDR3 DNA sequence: TGTGCCAGCAGCCTGAGGACAGGGGCCTACGAGCAGTACTTC.

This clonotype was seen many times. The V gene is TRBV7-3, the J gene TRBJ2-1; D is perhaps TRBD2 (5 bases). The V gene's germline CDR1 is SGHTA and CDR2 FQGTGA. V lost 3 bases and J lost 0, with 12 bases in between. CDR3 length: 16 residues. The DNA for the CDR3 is TGTGCCAGCAGCTTGGAGGCTCCTAGCTCCTACAATGAGCAGTTCTTC. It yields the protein CASSLEAPSSYNEQFF.

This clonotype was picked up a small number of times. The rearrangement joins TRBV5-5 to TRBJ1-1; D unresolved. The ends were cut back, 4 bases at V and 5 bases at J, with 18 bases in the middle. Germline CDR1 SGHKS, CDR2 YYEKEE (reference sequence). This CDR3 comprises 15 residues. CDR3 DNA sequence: TGTGCCAGCAGCCAATATATCCCGGGGAGAACTGAAGCTTTCTTT. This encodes CASSQYIPGRTEAFF.

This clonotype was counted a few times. CDR3: CASSESTVGNSPLHF. CDR3 nucleotide sequence: TGCGCCAGCAGTGAGTCGACCGTCGGGAATTCACCCCTCCACTTT. This chain links TRBV10-2 with TRBJ1-6; D is ambiguous. This CDR3 comprises 15 residues. Germline-derived CDR1 and CDR2 are WSHSY and SAAADI. V shed 0 bases and J shed 7 bases, with 10 bases lying between them.

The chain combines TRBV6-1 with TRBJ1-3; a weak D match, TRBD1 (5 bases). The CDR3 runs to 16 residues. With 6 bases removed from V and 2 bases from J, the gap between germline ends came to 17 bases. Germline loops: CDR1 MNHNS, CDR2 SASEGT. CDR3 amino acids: CASSLASGGAGNTIYF. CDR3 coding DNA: TGTGCCAGCAGCCTCGCTAGCGGGGGAGCTGGAAACACCATATATTTT.

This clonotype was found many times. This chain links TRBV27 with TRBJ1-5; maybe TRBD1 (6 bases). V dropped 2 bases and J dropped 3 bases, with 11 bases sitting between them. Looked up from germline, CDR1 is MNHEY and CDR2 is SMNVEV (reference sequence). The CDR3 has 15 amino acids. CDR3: CASSLRGWVNQPQHF. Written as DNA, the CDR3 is TGTGCCAGCAGTTTAAGGGGGTGGGTCAATCAGCCCCAGCATTTT.

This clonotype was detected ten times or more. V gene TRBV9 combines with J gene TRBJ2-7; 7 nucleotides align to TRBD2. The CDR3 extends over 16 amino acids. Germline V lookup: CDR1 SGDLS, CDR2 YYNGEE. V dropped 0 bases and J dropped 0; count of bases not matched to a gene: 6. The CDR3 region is CASSVGLAAGSYEQYF. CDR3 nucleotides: TGTGCCAGCAGCGTAGGACTAGCTGCGGGCTCCTACGAGCAGTACTTC.

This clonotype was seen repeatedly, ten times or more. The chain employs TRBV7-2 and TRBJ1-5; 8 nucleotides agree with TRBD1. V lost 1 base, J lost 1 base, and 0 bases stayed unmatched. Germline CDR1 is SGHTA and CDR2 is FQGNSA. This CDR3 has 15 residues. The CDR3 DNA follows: TGTGCCAGCAGCTTAGACAGGGGGAGCAATCAGCCCCAGCATTTT. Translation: CASSLDRGSNQPQHF.

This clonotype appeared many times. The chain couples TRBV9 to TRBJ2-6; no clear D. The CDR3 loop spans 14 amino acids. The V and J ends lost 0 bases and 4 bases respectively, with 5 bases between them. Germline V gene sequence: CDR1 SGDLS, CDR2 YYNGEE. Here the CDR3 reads CASSVVGGANVLTF. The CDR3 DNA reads TGTGCCAGCAGCGTAGTCGGCGGGGCCAACGTCCTGACTTTC.

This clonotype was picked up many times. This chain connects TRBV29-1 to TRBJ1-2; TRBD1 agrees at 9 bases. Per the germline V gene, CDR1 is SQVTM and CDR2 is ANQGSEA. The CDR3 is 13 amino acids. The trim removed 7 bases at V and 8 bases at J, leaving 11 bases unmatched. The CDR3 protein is CSAHRDRVGGYTF. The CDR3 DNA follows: TGCAGCGCCCACCGGGACAGGGTGGGAGGCTACACCTTC.

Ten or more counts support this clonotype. DNA for the CDR3: TGTGCCACCAGTGACCGACCGGGACTAGCGGGGGGGTCCTACAATGAGCAGTTCTTC. Translated: CATSDRPGLAGGSYNEQFF. The chain has TRBV24-1 and TRBJ2-1; TRBD2 matches at 16 bases. The junction had 6 bases not matched to a gene; V was cut back by 4 bases and J by 1 base. Germline V gives CDR1 KGHDR, CDR2 SFDVKD. This CDR3 has 19 amino acids.

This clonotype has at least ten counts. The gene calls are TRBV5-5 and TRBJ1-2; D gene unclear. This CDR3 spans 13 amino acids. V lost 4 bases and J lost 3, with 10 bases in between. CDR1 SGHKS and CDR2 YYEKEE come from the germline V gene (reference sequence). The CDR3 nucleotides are TGTGCCAGCAGCCTGACGGGAGACTATGGCTACACCTTC. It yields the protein CASSLTGDYGYTF.

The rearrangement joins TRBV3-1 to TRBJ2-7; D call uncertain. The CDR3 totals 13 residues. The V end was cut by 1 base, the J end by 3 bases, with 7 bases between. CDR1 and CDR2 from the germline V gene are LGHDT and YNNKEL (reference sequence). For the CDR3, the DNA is TGTGCCAGCAGCCAAGTTTTACACTACGAGCAGTACTTC. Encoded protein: CASSQVLHYEQYF.

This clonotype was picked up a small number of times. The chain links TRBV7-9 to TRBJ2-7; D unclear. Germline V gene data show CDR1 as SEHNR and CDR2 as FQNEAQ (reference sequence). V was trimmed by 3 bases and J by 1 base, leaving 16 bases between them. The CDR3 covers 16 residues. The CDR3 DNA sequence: TGTGCCAGCAGCTTTCTCGGTGGCAGGCCATCCTACGAGCAGTACTTC. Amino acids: CASSFLGGRPSYEQYF. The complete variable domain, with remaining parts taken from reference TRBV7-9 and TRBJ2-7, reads DTGVSQNPRHKITKRGQNVTFRCDPISEHNRLYWYRQTLGQGPEFLTYFQNEAQLEKSRLLSDRFSAERPKGSFSTLEIQRTEQGDSAMYLCASSFLGGRPSYEQYFGPGTRLTVT.

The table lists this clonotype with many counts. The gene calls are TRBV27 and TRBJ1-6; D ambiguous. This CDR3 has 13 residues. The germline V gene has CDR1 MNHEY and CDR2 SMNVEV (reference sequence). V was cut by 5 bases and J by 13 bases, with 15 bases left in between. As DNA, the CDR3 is TGTGCCAGCAGTCCGTACTCGGACCGGCCCCTCCACTTT. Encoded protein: CASSPYSDRPLHF.

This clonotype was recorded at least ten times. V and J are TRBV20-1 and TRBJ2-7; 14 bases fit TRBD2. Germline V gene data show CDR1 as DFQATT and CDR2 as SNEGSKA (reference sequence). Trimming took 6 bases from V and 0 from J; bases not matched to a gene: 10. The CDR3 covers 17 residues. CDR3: CSAIGLAGGSPSYEQYF. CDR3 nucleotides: TGCAGTGCAATAGGACTAGCGGGAGGCTCCCCCTCCTACGAGCAGTACTTC.

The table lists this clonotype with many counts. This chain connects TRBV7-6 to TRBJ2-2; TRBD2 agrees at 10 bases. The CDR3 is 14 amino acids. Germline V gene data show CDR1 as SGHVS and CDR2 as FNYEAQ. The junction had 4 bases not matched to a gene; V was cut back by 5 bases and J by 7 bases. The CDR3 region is CASSPSGRGGELFF. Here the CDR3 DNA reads TGTGCCAGCAGCCCTAGCGGGAGAGGCGGGGAGCTGTTTTTT.

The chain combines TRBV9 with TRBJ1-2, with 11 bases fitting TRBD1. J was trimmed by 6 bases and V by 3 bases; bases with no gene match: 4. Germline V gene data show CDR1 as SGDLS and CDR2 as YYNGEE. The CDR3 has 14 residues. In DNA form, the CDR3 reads TGTGCCAGCAGCGCGCGGACAGGGGGCGATGGCTACACCTTC. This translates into CASSARTGGDGYTF.

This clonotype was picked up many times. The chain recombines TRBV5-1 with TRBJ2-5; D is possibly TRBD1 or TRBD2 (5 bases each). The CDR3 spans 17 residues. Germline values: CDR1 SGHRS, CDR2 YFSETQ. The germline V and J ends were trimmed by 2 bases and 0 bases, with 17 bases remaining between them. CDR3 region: CASSLRGGRGYQETQYF. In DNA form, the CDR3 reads TGCGCCAGCAGCTTAAGGGGCGGAAGAGGGTACCAAGAGACCCAGTACTTC. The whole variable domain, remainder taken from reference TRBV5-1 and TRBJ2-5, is KAGVTQTPRYLIKTRGQQVTLSCSPISGHRSVSWYQQTPGQGLQFLFEYFSETQRNKGNFPGRFSGRQFSNSRSEMNVSTLELGDSALYLCASSLRGGRGYQETQYFGPGTRLLVL.

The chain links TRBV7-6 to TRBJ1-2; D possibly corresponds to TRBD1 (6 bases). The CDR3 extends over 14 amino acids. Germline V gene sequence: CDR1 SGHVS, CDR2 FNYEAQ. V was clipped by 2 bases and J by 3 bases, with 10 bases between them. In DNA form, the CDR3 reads TGTGCCAGCAGCTTACAGGACAGCTACTATGGCTACACCTTC. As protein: CASSLQDSYYGYTF.